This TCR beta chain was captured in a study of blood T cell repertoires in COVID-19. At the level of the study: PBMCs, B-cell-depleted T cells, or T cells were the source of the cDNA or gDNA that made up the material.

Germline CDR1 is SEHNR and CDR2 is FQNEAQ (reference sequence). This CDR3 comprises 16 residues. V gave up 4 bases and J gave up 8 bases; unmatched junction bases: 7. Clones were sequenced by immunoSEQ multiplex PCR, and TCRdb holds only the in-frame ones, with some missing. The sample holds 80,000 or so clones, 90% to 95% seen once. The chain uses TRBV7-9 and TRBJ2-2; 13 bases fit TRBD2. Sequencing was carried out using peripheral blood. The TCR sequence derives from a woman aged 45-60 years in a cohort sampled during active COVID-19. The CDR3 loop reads CASSYGLAGVSGELFF. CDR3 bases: TGTGCCAGCAGCTATGGACTAGCGGGAGTCTCGGGGGAGCTGTTTTTT.